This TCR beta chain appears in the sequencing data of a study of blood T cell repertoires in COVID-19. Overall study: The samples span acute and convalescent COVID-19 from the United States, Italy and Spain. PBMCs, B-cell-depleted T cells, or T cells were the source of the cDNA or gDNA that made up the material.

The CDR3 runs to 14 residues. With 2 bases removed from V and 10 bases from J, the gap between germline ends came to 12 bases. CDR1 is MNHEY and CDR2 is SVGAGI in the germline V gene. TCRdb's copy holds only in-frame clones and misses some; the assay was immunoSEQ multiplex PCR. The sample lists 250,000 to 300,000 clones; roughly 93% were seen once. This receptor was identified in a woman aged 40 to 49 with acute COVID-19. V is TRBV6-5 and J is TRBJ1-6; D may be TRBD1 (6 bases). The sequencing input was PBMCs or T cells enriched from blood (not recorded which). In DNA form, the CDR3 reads TGTGCCAGCAGTTACGATCAGGGGTCCTCACCCCTCCACTTT. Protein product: CASSYDQGSSPLHF.